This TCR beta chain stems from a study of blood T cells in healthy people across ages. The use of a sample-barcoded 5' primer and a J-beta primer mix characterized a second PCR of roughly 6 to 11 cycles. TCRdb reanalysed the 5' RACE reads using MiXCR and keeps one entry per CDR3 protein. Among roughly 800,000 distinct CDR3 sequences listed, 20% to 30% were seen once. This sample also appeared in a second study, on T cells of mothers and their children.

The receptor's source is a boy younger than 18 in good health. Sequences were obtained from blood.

This chain's CDR3 is CASSLVRAVQETQYF. CDR3 sequence (DNA): TGCGCCAGCAGCTTGGTCCGGGCGGTCCAAGAGACCCAGTACTTC. The rearrangement links TRBV5-1 to TRBJ2-5; D remains unclear. V was clipped by 0 bases and J by 1 base, with 10 bases between them. The CDR3 contains 15 residues. Looked up from germline, CDR1 is SGHRS and CDR2 is YFSETQ.